The 19 T cell receptor beta chains in this list originate from one sample, sequenced in a study of T cell responses to AZD1222 COVID-19 vaccine. Profiling relied on immunoSEQ multiplex PCR, and the TCRdb table lists in-frame clones only, not all of them. The sample shows 150,000 or so clones, 90% to 95% of them seen only once. Sample: peripheral blood, taken on day 0 of MenACWY control vaccination. Source of these receptors: an adult in good health.

V is TRBV4-2 and J is TRBJ2-7, with unresolved D. The length of the CDR3 is 14 residues. With 3 bases removed from V and 2 bases from J, the gap between germline ends came to 11 bases. Germline loops: CDR1 LGHNA, CDR2 YNFKEQ. The CDR3 loop reads CASSQGLGTYEQYF. CDR3 DNA sequence: TGTGCCAGCAGCCAGGGCCTAGGGACCTACGAGCAGTACTTC.

The genes are TRBV19 and TRBJ1-4; 8 bases match TRBD1. Germline-derived CDR1 and CDR2 are LNHDA and SQIVND (reference sequence). CDR3 length: 15 amino acids. The V and J ends lost 6 bases and 8 bases, in that order; junction bases with no gene match: 11. DNA for the CDR3: TGTGCCAGTAGCGAGAGGACAGGGCGCGGGGAAAAACTGTTTTTT. This encodes CASSERTGRGEKLFF.

V gene TRBV15 combines with J gene TRBJ2-1; D not certain. Trimming took 0 bases from V and 10 from J, leaving 13 bases between them. The CDR3 covers 14 residues. CDR1 and CDR2 from the germline V gene are LNHNV and YYDKDF (reference sequence). CDR3 nucleotide sequence: TGTGCCACCAGCAGAGAACTGGCAGCAACAGAGCAGTTCTTC. Residues: CATSRELAATEQFF.

The V gene is TRBV5-6, the J gene TRBJ2-2, with TRBD1 identical over 10 bases. The CDR3 length is 17 residues. V lost 2 bases to trimming and J lost 3 bases; unmatched junction nucleotides: 7. Per the germline V gene, CDR1 is SGHDT and CDR2 is YYEEEE. CDR3 region: CASSLTAGTGDTGELFF. The CDR3 DNA reads as TGTGCCAGCAGCTTAACGGCCGGGACAGGGGACACCGGGGAGCTGTTTTTT.

The V call is TRBV5-1, the J call TRBJ1-4; a weak D match, TRBD1 (5 bases). This CDR3 contains 14 residues. V dropped 5 bases and J dropped 7 bases, with 15 bases sitting between them. CDR1 and CDR2 from the germline V gene are SGHRS and YFSETQ. The CDR3 bases are TGCGCCAGCAGAGGGACCCAAGAAAGTGAAAAACTGTTTTTT. Its protein product is CASRGTQESEKLFF. Combining the CDR3 with reference TRBV5-1 and TRBJ1-4 gives the whole variable domain KAGVTQTPRYLIKTRGQQVTLSCSPISGHRSVSWYQQTPGQGLQFLFEYFSETQRNKGNFPGRFSGRQFSNSRSEMNVSTLELGDSALYLCASRGTQESEKLFFGSGTQLSVL.

V and J are TRBV5-1 and TRBJ1-6; 9 nucleotides match TRBD1. The V segment lost 3 bases and the J segment 11 bases; nucleotides outside the gene matches: 6. CDR1 is SGHRS, CDR2 YFSETQ, per germline. The length of the CDR3 is 14 residues. The CDR3 loop reads CASSSGQGKTPLHF. The DNA for the CDR3 is TGCGCCAGCAGCTCTGGACAGGGGAAGACACCCCTCCACTTT.

The V and J genes are TRBV29-1 and TRBJ2-1; D call uncertain. V was clipped by 0 bases and J by 0 bases, with 6 bases between them. The CDR3 totals 14 residues. CDR1 is SQVTM and CDR2 is ANQGSEA in the germline V gene. CDR3 in amino acids: CSVEDGSSYNEQFF. The CDR3 DNA reads as TGCAGCGTTGAAGATGGTTCCTCCTACAATGAGCAGTTCTTC.

This clone was found a few times. The chain combines TRBV7-8 with TRBJ1-2; no clear D. Trimming left V 0 bases short and J 8 bases short, with 13 bases between. The length of the CDR3 is 14 residues. Germline V gene data show CDR1 as SGHVS and CDR2 as FQNEAQ. The DNA of the CDR3 is TGTGCCAGCAGCTTAGCTCCAGGAGTCGGAGGCTACACCTTC. The encoded protein is CASSLAPGVGGYTF.

Written as DNA, the CDR3 is TGTGCCAGCAGCAACGTACACGCAGGGGAGACCCAGTACTTC. This encodes CASSNVHAGETQYF. The chain couples TRBV21-1 to TRBJ2-5; the DNA was not compared with TRBD1, the D call given in the table. TRBV21-1 is shown as a pseudogene. This CDR3 contains 14 residues.

J is TRBJ2-1 and V is TRBV19, with 12 nucleotides matching TRBD2. The germline V gene encodes CDR1 LNHDA and CDR2 SQIVND (reference sequence). Trimming cost V 4 bases and J 7 bases; bases outside gene matches: 5. The CDR3 runs to 15 residues. CDR3 in DNA: TGTGCCAGTAGTACTAGACTAGCGGGAGTGAATGAGCAGTTCTTC. It yields the protein CASSTRLAGVNEQFF.

The chain has TRBV5-1 and TRBJ1-3, with 9 positions matching TRBD1. CDR3 size: 14 residues. With V trimmed by 5 bases and J by 5 bases, 5 bases remained unmatched. Germline CDR1 SGHRS, CDR2 YFSETQ. The CDR3: CASRRDRDRNTIYF. The DNA for the CDR3 is TGCGCCAGCAGACGGGACAGGGATCGAAACACCATATATTTT. Looking up the rest from reference TRBV5-1 and TRBJ1-3 gives the full variable domain: KAGVTQTPRYLIKTRGQQVTLSCSPISGHRSVSWYQQTPGQGLQFLFEYFSETQRNKGNFPGRFSGRQFSNSRSEMNVSTLELGDSALYLCASRRDRDRNTIYFGEGSWLTVV.

The chain combines TRBV7-9 with TRBJ1-4; D unclear. CDR1 SEHNR and CDR2 FQNEAQ come from the germline V gene (reference sequence). V lost 1 base and J 4 bases, leaving 13 bases between the germline ends. This CDR3 is 16 amino acids long. The CDR3 nucleotides read TGTGCCAGCAGCTTAGTTGTAGCAGCGGGTAATGAAAAACTGTTTTTT. Its protein is CASSLVVAAGNEKLFF.

V usage is TRBV5-4 and J usage is TRBJ2-2; a possible D gene is TRBD2 (6 bases). Germline assignment: CDR1 SGHNT and CDR2 YYREEE (reference sequence). Deletions cut 0 bases from V and 7 bases from J, with 16 bases between. CDR3 size: 16 residues. The CDR3, as DNA: TGTGCCAGCAGCTTGGACGGCGGGAAAGGGTTCGGGGAGCTGTTTTTT. This encodes CASSLDGGKGFGELFF.

This rearrangement joins TRBV6-6 to TRBJ2-7; D is undetermined. The CDR3 contains 11 residues. V was pared by 5 bases and J by 0 bases, with 2 bases between. Germline CDR1 and CDR2: MNHNY and SVGAGI (reference sequence). DNA of the CDR3: TGTGCCAGCAGTACCTCCTACGAGCAGTACTTC. Amino acids: CASSTSYEQYF.

This rearrangement joins TRBV27 to TRBJ1-1, with 8 bases identical to TRBD1. The junction had 4 bases not matched to a gene; V was cut back by 6 bases and J by 4 bases. From germline, CDR1 is MNHEY and CDR2 SMNVEV (reference sequence). CDR3 length: 13 residues. Written as DNA, the CDR3 is TGTGCCAGCAGGCTTACAGGGGGCACTGAAGCTTTCTTT. This codes for CASRLTGGTEAFF.

The gene calls are TRBV28 and TRBJ1-6, with D hard to call. The CDR3 length is 13 residues. Between the trimmed V and J ends, which lost 7 bases and 8 bases, there was a span of 12 bases. Looked up from germline, CDR1 is MDHEN and CDR2 is SYDVKM. The CDR3 sequence is CASTMRVDSPLHF. CDR3 DNA: TGTGCCAGCACTATGAGGGTGGATTCACCCCTCCACTTT.

J is TRBJ2-7 and V is TRBV6-6; 7 bases agree with TRBD1. Germline V gene data show CDR1 as MNHNY and CDR2 as SVGAGI (reference sequence). This CDR3 comprises 12 residues. V lost 6 bases, J lost 5 bases, and 4 bases stayed unmatched. The CDR3 is CASRQGTDEQYF. The CDR3 region has the DNA TGTGCCAGCAGACAGGGGACGGACGAGCAGTACTTC.

This chain links TRBV10-1 with TRBJ1-5; D possibly corresponds to TRBD1 (5 bases). The V end was cut by 9 bases, the J end by 1 base, with 19 bases between. The CDR3 consists of 16 residues. CDR1 WNHNN and CDR2 SYGVQD come from the germline V gene (reference sequence). The CDR3 spells CARVSREQWSNQPQHF. The CDR3 DNA sequence: TGCGCCAGAGTAAGCAGGGAGCAATGGAGCAATCAGCCCCAGCATTTT.

The chain couples TRBV19 to TRBJ1-5; TRBD1 aligns across 9 bases. V was pared by 8 bases and J by 7 bases, with 6 bases of the junction left unmatched. The length of the CDR3 is 13 residues. Germline values: CDR1 LNHDA, CDR2 SQIVND (reference sequence). The CDR3 coding sequence is TGTGCCAGTTCTCACAGGGGGCCCCAGCCCCAGCATTTT. This encodes CASSHRGPQPQHF.